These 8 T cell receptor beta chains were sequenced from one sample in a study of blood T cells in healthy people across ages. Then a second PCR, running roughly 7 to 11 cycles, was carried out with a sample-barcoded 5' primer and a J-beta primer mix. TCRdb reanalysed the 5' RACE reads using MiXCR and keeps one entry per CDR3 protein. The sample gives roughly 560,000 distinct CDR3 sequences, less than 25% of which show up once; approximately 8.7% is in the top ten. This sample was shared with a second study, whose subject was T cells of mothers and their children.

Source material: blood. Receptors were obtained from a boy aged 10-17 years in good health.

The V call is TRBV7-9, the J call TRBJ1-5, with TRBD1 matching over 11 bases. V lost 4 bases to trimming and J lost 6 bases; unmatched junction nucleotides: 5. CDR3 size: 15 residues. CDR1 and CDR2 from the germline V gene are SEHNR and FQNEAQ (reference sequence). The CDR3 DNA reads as TGTGCCAGCAGCTCCGGACAGGGGGCGGGTCAGCCCCAGCATTTT. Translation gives CASSSGQGAGQPQHF. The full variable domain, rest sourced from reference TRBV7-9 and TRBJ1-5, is DTGVSQNPRHKITKRGQNVTFRCDPISEHNRLYWYRQTLGQGPEFLTYFQNEAQLEKSRLLSDRFSAERPKGSFSTLEIQRTEQGDSAMYLCASSSGQGAGQPQHFGDGTRLSIL.

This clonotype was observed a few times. CDR3 loop: CSASPGQEFSYEQYF. In nucleotides, the CDR3 is TGCAGTGCTAGCCCGGGACAGGAATTCTCCTACGAGCAGTACTTC. The gene calls are TRBV20-1 and TRBJ2-5, with TRBD1 identical over 8 bases. The J call may be mistaken, given a closer DNA end match to TRBJ2-7. The germline CDR1 and CDR2 sequences are DFQATT and SNEGSKA (reference sequence). This CDR3 comprises 15 residues.

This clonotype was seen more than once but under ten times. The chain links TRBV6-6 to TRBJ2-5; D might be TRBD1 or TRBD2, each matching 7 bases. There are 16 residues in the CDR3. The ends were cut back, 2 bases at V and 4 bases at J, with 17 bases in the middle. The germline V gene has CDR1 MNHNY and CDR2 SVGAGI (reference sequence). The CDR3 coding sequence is TGTGCCAGCAGTTACCCCTCAGGGAGGGGGCGAGAGACCCAGTACTTC. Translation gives CASSYPSGRGRETQYF.

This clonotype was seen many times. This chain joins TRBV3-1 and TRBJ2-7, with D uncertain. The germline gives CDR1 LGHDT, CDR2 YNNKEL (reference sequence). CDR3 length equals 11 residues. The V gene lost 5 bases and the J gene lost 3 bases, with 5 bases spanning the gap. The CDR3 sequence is CASSAIYEQYF. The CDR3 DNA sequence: TGTGCCAGCAGCGCAATCTACGAGCAGTACTTC.

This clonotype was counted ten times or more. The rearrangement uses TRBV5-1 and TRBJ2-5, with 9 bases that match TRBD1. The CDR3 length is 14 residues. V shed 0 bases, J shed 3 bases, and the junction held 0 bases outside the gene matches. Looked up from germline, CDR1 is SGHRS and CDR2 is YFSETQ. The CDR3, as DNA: TGCGCCAGCAGCTTGGGGGACAGGGAAGAGACCCAGTACTTC. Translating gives CASSLGDREETQYF.

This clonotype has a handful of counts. DNA of the CDR3: TGTGCCAGCAGCTTAGCCGGGACAGGGGTCTACAATGAGCAGTTCTTC. Translating it yields CASSLAGTGVYNEQFF. V and J are TRBV7-2 and TRBJ2-1; 10 positions match TRBD1. There are 16 residues in the CDR3. J lost 3 bases, V lost 0 bases, and 2 bases had no gene match. Germline V gives CDR1 SGHTA, CDR2 FQGNSA.

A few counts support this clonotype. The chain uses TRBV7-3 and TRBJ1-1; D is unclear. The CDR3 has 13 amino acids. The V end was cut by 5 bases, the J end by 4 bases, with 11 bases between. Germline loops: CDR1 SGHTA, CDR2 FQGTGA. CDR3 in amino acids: CASSASRPTEAFF. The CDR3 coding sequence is TGTGCCAGCAGCGCCTCCCGGCCCACTGAAGCTTTCTTT.

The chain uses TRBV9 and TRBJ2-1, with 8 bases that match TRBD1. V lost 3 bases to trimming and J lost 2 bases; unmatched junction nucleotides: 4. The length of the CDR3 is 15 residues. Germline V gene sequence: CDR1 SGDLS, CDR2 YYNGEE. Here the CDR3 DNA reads TGTGCCAGCAGCGGACGGACAGGGACCTACAATGAGCAGTTCTTC. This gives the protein CASSGRTGTYNEQFF.